The text below deals with one T cell receptor (beta chain). Source study methods: Amplification of reference gene primers provided the estimated nucleated cell counts. Sequencing was performed with immunoSEQ multiplex PCR; in TCRdb, only in-frame clones are kept and a portion is missing. D and trimming were read from the DNA, whereas the V and J calls and clone size are those reported in that table. The repertoire holds roughly 200,000 clones, with 80% to 90% as singletons. This sample is part of a study of blood T cell repertoires in COVID-19. Study in general: PBMCs, B-cell-depleted T cells, or T cells were the source of the cDNA or gDNA that made up the material.

CDR1 is WSHSY and CDR2 is SAAADI in the germline V gene. V was clipped by 6 bases and J by 4 bases; unmatched bases: 2. The CDR3 loop spans 12 amino acids. The chain is built from TRBV10-2 and TRBJ2-5, with 7 bases fitting TRBD1. This TCR was recovered from a woman between 18 and 29 years old who had recovered from COVID-19. Source material: peripheral blood. The CDR3 protein is CASRRQGETQYF. CDR3 nucleotide sequence: TGCGCCAGCAGAAGACAGGGAGAGACCCAGTACTTC.